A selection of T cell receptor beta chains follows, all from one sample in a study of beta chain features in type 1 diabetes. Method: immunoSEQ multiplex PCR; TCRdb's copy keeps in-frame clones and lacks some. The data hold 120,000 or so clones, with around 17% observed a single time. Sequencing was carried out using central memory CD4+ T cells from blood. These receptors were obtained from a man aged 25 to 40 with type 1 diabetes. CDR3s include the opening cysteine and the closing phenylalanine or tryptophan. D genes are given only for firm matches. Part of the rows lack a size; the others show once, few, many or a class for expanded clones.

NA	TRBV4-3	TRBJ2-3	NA	CASSQDQARGGATYTQYF	TGCGCCAGCAGCCAAGATCAGGCCCGTGGGGGAGCCACTTATACGCAGTATTTT
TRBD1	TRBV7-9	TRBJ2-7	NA	CASSPGTGNYEQYF	TGTGCCAGCAGCCCCGGGACAGGAAACTACGAGCAGTACTTC
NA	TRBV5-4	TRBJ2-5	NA	CASSSQPVGEETQYF	TGTGCCAGCAGCTCCCAGCCTGTGGGTGAAGAGACCCAGTACTTC
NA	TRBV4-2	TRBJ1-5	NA	CASSQVRGNSNQPQHF	TGTGCCAGCAGCCAAGTTCGTGGGAACAGCAATCAGCCCCAGCATTTT
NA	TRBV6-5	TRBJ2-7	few	CASSRDQGYEQYF	TGTGCCAGCAGTCGAGACCAGGGCTACGAGCAGTACTTC
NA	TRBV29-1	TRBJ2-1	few	CSVEGSSVYNEQFF	TGCAGCGTGGAGGGGTCATCCGTCTACAATGAGCAGTTCTTC
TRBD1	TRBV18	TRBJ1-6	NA	CASSPSLWQGDSPLHF	TGTGCCAGCTCACCGTCCTTATGGCAGGGGGATTCACCCCTCCACTTT
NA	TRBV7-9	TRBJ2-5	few	CASSLGRVGETQYF	TGTGCCAGCAGCTTAGGCAGGGTAGGCGAGACCCAGTACTTC
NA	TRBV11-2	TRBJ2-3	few	CASSFAADTQYF	TGTGCCAGCAGCTTCGCGGCAGATACGCAGTATTTT
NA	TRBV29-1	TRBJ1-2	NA	CSVRPGSVDGYTF	TGCAGCGTACGACCAGGGAGCGTGGACGGCTACACCTTC
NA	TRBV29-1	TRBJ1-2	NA	CSVDQGANYGYTF	TGCAGCGTTGACCAGGGAGCTAACTATGGCTACACCTTC
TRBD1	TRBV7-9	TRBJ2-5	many	CASSYGQGKETQYF	TGTGCCAGCAGCTACGGACAGGGGAAAGAGACCCAGTACTTC
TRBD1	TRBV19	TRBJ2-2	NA	CASSGPGQYTGELFF	TGTGCCAGTAGTGGACCGGGACAGTACACCGGGGAGCTGTTTTTT
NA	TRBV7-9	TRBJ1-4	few	CASSLGGGGEKLFF	TGTGCCAGCAGCTTAGGTGGAGGTGGTGAAAAACTGTTTTTT
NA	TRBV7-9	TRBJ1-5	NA	CASSFDRNQPQHF	TGTGCCAGCAGTTTCGACAGGAATCAGCCCCAGCATTTT
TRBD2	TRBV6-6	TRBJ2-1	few	CASSSFGTSDNEQFF	TGTGCCAGCAGTTCCTTCGGGACTAGCGACAATGAGCAGTTCTTC
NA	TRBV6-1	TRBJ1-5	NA	CACVEPRGAYQPQHF	TGTGCCTGCGTGGAACCCCGGGGGGCGTACCAGCCCCAGCATTTT
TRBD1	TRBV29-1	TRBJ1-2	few	CSVEGVRGNYGYTF	TGCAGCGTTGAAGGCGTCAGGGGGAACTATGGCTACACCTTC
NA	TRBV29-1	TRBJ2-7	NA	CSVVLANGTPYEQYF	TGCAGCGTTGTCCTCGCAAATGGGACACCTTACGAGCAGTACTTC
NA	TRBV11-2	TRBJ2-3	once	CASSLEVGDTQYF	TGTGCCAGCAGCTTAGAAGTAGGAGATACGCAGTATTTT
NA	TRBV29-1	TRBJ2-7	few	CSVELQGYEQYF	TGCAGCGTTGAACTACAGGGCTACGAGCAGTACTTC
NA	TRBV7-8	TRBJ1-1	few	CASSFQGTEAFF	TGTGCCAGCAGCTTTCAGGGGACTGAAGCTTTCTTT
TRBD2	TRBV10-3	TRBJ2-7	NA	CASQGTSGGGIEQYF	TGTGCCTCCCAAGGGACTAGCGGGGGGGGCATAGAGCAGTACTTC
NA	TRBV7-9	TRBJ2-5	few	CASSLERSQETQYF	TGTGCCAGCAGCTTAGAGCGGTCCCAAGAGACCCAGTACTTC
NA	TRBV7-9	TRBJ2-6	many	CASSPSYRSSGANVLTF	TGTGCCAGCAGCCCCTCTTACAGGAGCTCTGGGGCCAACGTCCTGACTTTC
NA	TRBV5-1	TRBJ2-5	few	CASSEGSGQETQYF	TGCGCCAGCAGTGAAGGGTCAGGCCAAGAGACCCAGTACTTC
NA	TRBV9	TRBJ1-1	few	CASSVTSENTEAFF	TGTGCCAGCAGCGTAACAAGTGAGAACACTGAAGCTTTCTTT
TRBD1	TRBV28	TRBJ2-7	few	CASSLPPDRGGDEQYF	TGTGCCAGCAGTTTACCCCCGGACAGGGGTGGCGACGAGCAGTACTTC
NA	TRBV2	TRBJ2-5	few	CASSEQRRGTQYF	TGTGCCAGCAGTGAACAGAGGCGCGGGACCCAGTACTTC